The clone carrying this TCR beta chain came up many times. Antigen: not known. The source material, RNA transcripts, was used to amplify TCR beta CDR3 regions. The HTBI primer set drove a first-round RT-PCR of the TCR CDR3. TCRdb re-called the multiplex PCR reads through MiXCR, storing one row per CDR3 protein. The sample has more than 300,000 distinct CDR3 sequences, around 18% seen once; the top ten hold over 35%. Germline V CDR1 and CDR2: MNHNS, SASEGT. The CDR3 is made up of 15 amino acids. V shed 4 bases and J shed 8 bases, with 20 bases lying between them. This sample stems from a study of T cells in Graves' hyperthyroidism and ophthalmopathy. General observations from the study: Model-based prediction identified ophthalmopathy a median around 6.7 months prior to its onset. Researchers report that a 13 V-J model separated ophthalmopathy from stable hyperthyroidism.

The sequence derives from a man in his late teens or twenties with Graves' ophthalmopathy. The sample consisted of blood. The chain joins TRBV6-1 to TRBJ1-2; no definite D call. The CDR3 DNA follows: TGTGCCAGCAGTGCCTCCCGGACTGTGATGAGCGGCTACACCTTC. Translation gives CASSASRTVMSGYTF.